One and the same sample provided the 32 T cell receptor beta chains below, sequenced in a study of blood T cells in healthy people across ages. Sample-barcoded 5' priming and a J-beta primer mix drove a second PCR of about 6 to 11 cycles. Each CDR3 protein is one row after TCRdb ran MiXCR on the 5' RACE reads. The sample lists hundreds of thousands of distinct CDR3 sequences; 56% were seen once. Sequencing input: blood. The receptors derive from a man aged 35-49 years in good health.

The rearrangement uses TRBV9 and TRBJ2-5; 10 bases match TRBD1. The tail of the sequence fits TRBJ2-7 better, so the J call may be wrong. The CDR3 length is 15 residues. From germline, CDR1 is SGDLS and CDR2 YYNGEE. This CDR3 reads CASSVVGTGVGEQYF. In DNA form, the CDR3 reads TGTGCCAGCAGCGTAGTGGGGACAGGGGTTGGCGAGCAGTACTTC.

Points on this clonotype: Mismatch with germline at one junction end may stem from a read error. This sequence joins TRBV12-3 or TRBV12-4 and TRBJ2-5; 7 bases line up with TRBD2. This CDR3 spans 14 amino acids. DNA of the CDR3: TGTGCCGGCAGCCTATTCTGGGGGGGTGAGACCCAGTACTTC. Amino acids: CAGSLFWGGETQYF.

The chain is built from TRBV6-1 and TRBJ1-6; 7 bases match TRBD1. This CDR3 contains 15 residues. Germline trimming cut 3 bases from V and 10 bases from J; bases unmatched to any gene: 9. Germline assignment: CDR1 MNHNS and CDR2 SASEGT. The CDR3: CASSEVRDSYSPLHF. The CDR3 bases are TGTGCCAGCAGTGAGGTCCGGGACAGTTACTCACCCCTCCACTTT.

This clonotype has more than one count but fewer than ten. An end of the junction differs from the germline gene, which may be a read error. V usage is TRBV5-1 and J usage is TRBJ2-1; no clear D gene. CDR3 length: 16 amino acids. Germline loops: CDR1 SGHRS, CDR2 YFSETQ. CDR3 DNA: TGCGCCAGCAGCTTGGATCTGGTTTCGTCCTACAATGAGCAGTTCTTT. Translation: CASSLDLVSSYNEQFF.

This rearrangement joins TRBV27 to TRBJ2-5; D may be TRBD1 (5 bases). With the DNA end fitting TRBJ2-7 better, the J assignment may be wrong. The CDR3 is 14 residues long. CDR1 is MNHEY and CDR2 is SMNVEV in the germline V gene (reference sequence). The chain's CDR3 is CASSFQGFVNEQYF. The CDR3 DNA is TGTGCCAGCAGTTTCCAGGGTTTTGTCAACGAGCAGTACTTC.

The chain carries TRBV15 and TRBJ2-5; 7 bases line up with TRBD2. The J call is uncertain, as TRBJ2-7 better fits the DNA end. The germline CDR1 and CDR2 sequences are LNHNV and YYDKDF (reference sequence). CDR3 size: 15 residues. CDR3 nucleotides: TGTGCCACCACGACGGACCTGGGCGGGAGTTCCGAGCAGTACTTC. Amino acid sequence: CATTTDLGGSSEQYF.

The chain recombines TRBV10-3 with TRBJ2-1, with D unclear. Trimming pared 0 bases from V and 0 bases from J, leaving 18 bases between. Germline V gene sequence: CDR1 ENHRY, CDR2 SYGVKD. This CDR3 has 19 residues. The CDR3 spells CAISESDGVFHLSYNEQFF. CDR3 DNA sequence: TGTGCCATCAGTGAGTCTGACGGCGTTTTTCACCTCTCCTACAATGAGCAGTTCTTC.

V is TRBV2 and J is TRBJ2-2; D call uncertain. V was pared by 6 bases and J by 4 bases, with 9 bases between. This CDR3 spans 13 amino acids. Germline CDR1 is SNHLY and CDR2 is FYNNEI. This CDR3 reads CASRVGPTGELFF. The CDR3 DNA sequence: TGTGCCAGCAGGGTAGGGCCCACCGGGGAGCTGTTTTTT.

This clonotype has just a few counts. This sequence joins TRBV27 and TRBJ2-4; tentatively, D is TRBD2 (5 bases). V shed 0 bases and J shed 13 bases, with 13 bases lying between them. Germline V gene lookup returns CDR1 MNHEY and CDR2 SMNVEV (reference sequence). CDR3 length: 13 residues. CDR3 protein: CASSLSRLGEQYF. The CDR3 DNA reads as TGTGCCAGCAGTTTATCGCGTTTGGGAGAGCAGTACTTC.

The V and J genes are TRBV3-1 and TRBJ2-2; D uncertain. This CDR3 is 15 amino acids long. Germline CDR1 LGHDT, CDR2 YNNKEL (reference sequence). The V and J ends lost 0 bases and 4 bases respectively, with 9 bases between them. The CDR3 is CASSQDPGPTGELFF. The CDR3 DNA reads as TGTGCCAGCAGCCAAGATCCTGGCCCCACCGGGGAGCTGTTTTTT.

The CDR3 nucleotides read TGCGCCAGCAGCCTTCGACTAGCGGGAGGGTCGCCAGATACGCAGTATTTT. Amino acids: CASSLRLAGGSPDTQYF. This chain connects TRBV5-1 to TRBJ2-3, with 14 bases lining up with TRBD2. CDR3 size: 17 residues. Germline loops: CDR1 SGHRS, CDR2 YFSETQ. The ends lost 4 bases at V and 4 bases at J; junction bases unmatched: 8.

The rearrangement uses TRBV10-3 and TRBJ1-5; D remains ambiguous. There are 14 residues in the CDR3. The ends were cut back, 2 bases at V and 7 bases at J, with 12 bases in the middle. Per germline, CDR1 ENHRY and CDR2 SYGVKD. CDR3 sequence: CAISETVAVQPQHF. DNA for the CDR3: TGTGCCATCAGTGAGACGGTCGCTGTACAGCCCCAGCATTTT.

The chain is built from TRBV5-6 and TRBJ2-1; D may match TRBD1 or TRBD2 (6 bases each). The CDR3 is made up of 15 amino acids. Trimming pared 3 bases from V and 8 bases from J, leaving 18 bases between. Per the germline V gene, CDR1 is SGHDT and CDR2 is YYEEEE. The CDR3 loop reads CASSSGVTGRDEQFF. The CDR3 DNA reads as TGTGCCAGCAGCTCGGGGGTCACAGGGCGAGATGAGCAGTTCTTC.

The CDR3 DNA follows: TGCAGTGCCACTCCCCGCCGACAAGAGACCCAGTACTTC. Amino acids: CSATPRRQETQYF. This chain joins TRBV20-1 and TRBJ2-5; D gene uncertain. The germline V gene has CDR1 DFQATT and CDR2 SNEGSKA (reference sequence). Trimming removed 6 bases at V and 2 bases at J, with 13 bases between. The CDR3 has 13 amino acids.

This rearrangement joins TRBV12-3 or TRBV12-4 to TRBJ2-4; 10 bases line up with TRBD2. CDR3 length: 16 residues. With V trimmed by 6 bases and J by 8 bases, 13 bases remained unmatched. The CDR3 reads CASSNYKSGGEDIQYF. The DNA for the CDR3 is TGTGCCAGCAGCAATTATAAGAGCGGGGGGGAAGACATTCAGTACTTC.

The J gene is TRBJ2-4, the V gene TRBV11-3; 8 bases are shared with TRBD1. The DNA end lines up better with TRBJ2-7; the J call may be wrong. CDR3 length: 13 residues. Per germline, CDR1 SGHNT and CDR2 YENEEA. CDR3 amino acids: CASSIRTGGEQYF. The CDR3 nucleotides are TGTGCCAGCAGCATCCGAACAGGGGGCGAGCAGTACTTC.

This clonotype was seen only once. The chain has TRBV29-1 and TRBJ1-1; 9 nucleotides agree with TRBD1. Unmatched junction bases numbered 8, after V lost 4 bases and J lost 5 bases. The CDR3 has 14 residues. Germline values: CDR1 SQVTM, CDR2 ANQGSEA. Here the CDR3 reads CSVGTGVEATEAFF. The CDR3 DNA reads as TGCAGCGTTGGGACAGGGGTAGAGGCGACTGAAGCTTTCTTT.

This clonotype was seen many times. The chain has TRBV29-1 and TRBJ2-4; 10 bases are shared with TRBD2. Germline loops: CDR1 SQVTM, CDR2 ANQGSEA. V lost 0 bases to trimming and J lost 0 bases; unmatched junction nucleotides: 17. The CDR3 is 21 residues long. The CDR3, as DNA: TGCAGCGTTGAAGATAGGCGCAGGAGAACTAGCGGGGAACTAGCCAAAAACATTCAGTACTTC. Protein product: CSVEDRRRRTSGELAKNIQYF.

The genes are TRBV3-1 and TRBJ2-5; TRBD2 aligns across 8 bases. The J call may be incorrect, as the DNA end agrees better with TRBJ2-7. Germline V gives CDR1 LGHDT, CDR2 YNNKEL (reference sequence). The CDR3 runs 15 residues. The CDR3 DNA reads TGTGCCAGCAGCCAAGTCCGAGCGGGAGACTCCGAGCAGTACTTC. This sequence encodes CASSQVRAGDSEQYF.

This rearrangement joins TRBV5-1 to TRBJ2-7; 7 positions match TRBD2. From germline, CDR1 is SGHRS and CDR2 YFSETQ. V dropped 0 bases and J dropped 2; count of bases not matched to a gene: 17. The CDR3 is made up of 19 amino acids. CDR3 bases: TGCGCCAGCAGCTTGGATTCCCCCGGGACGGGAGGAATCCCCTACGAGCAGTACTTC. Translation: CASSLDSPGTGGIPYEQYF.

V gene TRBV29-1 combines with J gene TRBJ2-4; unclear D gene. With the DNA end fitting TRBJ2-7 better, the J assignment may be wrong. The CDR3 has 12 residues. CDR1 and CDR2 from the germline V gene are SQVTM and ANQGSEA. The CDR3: CSVEFLGYEQYF. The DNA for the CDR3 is TGCAGCGTTGAATTTCTGGGGTACGAGCAGTACTTC.

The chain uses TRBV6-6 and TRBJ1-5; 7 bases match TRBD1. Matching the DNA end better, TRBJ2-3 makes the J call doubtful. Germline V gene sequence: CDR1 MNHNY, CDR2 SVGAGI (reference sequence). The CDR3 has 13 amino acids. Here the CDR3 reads CASSRDRTQPQYF. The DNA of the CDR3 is TGTGCCAGCAGTCGGGACAGAACCCAGCCCCAGTATTTT.

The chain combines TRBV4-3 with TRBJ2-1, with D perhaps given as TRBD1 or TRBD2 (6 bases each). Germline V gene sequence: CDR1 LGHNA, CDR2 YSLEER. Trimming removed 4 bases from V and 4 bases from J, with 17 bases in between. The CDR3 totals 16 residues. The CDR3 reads CASSPEGGTGYNEQFF. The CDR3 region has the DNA TGCGCCAGCAGCCCCGAGGGGGGTACGGGTTACAATGAGCAGTTCTTC.

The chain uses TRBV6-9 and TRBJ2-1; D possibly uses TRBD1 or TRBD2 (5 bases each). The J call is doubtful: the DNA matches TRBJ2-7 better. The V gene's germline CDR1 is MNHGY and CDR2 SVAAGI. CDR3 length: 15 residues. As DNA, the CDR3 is TGTGCCAGCAGTTTACCGGGACCCCAAACATACGAGCAGTACTTC. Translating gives CASSLPGPQTYEQYF.

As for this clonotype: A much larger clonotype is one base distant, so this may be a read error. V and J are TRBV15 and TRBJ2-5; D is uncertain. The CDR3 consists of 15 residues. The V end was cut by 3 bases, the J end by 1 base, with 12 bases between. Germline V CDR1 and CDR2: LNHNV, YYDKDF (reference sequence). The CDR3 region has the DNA TGTGCCACCAGCAGGGCGAGCAGACCCCAAGAGACCCAGTACTTC. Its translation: CATSRASRPQETQYF.

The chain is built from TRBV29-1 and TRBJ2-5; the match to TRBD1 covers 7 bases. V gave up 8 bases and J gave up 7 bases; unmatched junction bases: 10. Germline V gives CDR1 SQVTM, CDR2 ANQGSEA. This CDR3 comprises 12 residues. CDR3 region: CSPRGNRGTQYF. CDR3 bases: TGCAGCCCCAGGGGGAACCGGGGGACCCAGTACTTC.

CDR3 nucleotide sequence: TGTGCCAGCAGCTTAGCCAGGGTCCACGGCTACACCTTC. This encodes CASSLARVHGYTF. V gene TRBV7-2 combines with J gene TRBJ1-2; D is perhaps TRBD1 (5 bases). In germline, CDR1 is SGHTA, CDR2 FQGNSA. The length of the CDR3 is 13 residues. V gave up 0 bases and J gave up 8 bases, with 10 bases separating them.

CDR3 bases: TGTGCCAGCACCTCCCTAGGGGAAAAAGAGACCCAGTACTTC. Translating it yields CASTSLGEKETQYF. J is TRBJ2-5 and V is TRBV9, with D possibly being TRBD1 (5 bases). CDR3 length: 14 amino acids. Germline values: CDR1 SGDLS, CDR2 YYNGEE. Trimming left V 6 bases short and J 3 bases short, with 15 bases between.

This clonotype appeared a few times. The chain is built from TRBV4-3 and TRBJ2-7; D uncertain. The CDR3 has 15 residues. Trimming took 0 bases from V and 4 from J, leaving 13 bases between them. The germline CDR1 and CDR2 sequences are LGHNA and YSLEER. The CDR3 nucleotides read TGCGCCAGCAGCCAAGATCGACACCCCGGTTACGAGCAGTACTTC. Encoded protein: CASSQDRHPGYEQYF.

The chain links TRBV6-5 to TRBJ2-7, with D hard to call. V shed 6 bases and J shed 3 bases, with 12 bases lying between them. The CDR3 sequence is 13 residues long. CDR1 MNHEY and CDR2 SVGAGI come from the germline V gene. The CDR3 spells CASRPGRVYEQYF. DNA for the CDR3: TGTGCCAGCAGGCCCGGACGGGTCTACGAGCAGTACTTC.

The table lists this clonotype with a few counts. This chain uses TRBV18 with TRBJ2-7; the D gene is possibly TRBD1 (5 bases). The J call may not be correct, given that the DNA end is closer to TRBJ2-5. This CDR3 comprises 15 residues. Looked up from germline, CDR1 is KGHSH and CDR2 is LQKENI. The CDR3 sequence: CASSPRGQASETQYF. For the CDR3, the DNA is TGTGCCAGCTCACCACGGGGCCAGGCTTCAGAGACCCAGTACTTC.

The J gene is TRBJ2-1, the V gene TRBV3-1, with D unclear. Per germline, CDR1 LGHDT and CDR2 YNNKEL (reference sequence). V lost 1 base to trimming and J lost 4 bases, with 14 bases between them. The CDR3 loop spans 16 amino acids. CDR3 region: CASSQAYGQVYNEQFF. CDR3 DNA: TGTGCCAGCAGCCAAGCGTATGGGCAGGTTTACAATGAGCAGTTCTTC.